The entry that follows covers one TCR beta chain sequence. Its matching antigen is unknown. Amplification used 60 Vbeta primers and 13 Jbeta primers. Produced via immunoSEQ multiplex PCR; TCRdb's table is partial and in-frame only. In the table there are about 130,000 clones, over 70% of which are singletons. This sample was included in a study of cytomegalovirus exposure and HLA in healthy donors. At the level of the study: A prior study identified roughly 110 million unique TCR beta sequences from about 180 million T cells. Findings of the study overall: Most TCRs appeared rarely, but some public TCRs recurred in many donors. By HLA locus, TCR association rates varied in a later analysis, with DRB1 showing the most and HLA-C the fewest.

V was cut by 5 bases and J by 9 bases, with 16 bases left in between. Looked up from germline, CDR1 is MNHNS and CDR2 is SASEGT. The CDR3 loop spans 13 amino acids. The chain has TRBV6-1 and TRBJ1-1, with a possible D match to TRBD1 (6 bases). Specimen: PBMCs. The source is a man aged 35-49 years in good health and CMV-seronegative. CDR3 sequence (DNA): TGTGCCAGCAGTCCTGGACAGCTCTTAAAAGCTTTCTTT. Translating it yields CASSPGQLLKAFF.